What follows are 21 T cell receptor beta chains derived from one specimen sequenced in a study of vaccination and CD4 T cells after COVID-19 (dated by TCRdb to 2021 to 2024). The label giving this sample's treatment or condition can be read as: roughly nine-day PBMC culture with coronavirus spike peptide pools or control peptides (ViraFEST assay). Receptor amplification or capture employed PCR. Sequencing relied on an Illumina iSeq 100. DNA from cultured CD4+ T cells underwent TCR sequencing with the Oncomine TCR Beta short-read assay at the Johns Hopkins FTIC core. Using fastp trimming at Q25 and MiXCR clonotype assembly, TCRdb reanalyzed the public sequencing data and kept in-frame beta chains. Rows are combined by CDR3 protein, so each entry shows the most common genes and DNA. A total of about 13,000 distinct CDR3 sequences appear in this sample, 75% to 80% of them only once. In total, the top ten clones hold roughly 31% of the sample.

No antigen is known for these receptors. Material: CD4+ T cells from blood, cultured in vitro. These receptors came from a human donor who had recovered from COVID-19.

This clonotype came up a few times. The chain couples TRBV6-2 or TRBV6-3 to TRBJ1-5, with no clear D. Germline CDR1 and CDR2: MNHEY and SVGEGT. The ends were cut back, 6 bases at V and 4 bases at J, with 13 bases in the middle. The CDR3 extends over 14 amino acids. The CDR3 coding sequence is TGTGCCAGCAGGCCAGGTAGTACAAATCAGCCCCAGCATTTT. This codes for CASRPGSTNQPQHF.

The chain recombines TRBV24-1 with TRBJ1-1; D call uncertain. Trimming stripped 6 bases from V and 1 base from J, with 8 bases between. CDR1 and CDR2 from the germline V gene are KGHDR and SFDVKD. The CDR3 spans 13 residues. Here the CDR3 reads CATSSTENTEAFF. DNA of the CDR3: TGTGCCACCAGTTCTACAGAGAACACTGAAGCTTTCTTT.

There are a few counts of this clonotype. The chain couples TRBV2 to TRBJ1-5; 9 bases line up with TRBD1. Germline loops: CDR1 SNHLY, CDR2 FYNNEI. The CDR3 consists of 15 residues. The trim removed 6 bases at V and 1 base at J, leaving 4 bases unmatched. The CDR3 DNA sequence: TGTGCCAGCAGAGAACAGGGGGCAAGCAATCAGCCCCAGCATTTT. Protein: CASREQGASNQPQHF.

This chain connects TRBV4-3 to TRBJ1-5; D gene ambiguous. CDR1 is LGHNA, CDR2 YSLEER, per germline. This CDR3 is built from 15 residues. Trimming took 0 bases from V and 0 from J, leaving 6 bases between them. The CDR3 is CASSQDVGSNQPQHF. Here the CDR3 DNA reads TGCGCCAGCAGCCAAGATGTAGGTAGCAATCAGCCCCAGCATTTT.

The chain employs TRBV20-1 and TRBJ1-2; a possible D gene is TRBD1 (5 bases). There are 14 residues in the CDR3. V was clipped by 3 bases and J by 7 bases, with 18 bases between them. Germline assignment: CDR1 DFQATT and CDR2 SNEGSKA (reference sequence). CDR3 protein: CSASGHLISSGYTF. The CDR3 bases are TGCAGTGCTAGCGGACACCTCATCTCGTCTGGCTACACCTTC.

The chain has TRBV20-1 and TRBJ1-6; D call uncertain. V lost 3 bases and J 0 bases, leaving 12 bases between the germline ends. The CDR3 has 16 amino acids. Germline V gene sequence: CDR1 DFQATT, CDR2 SNEGSKA (reference sequence). The CDR3 protein is CSARGTASSYNSPLHF. CDR3 DNA: TGCAGTGCTAGGGGCACGGCGAGCTCCTATAATTCACCCCTCCACTTT.

The chain recombines TRBV7-2 with TRBJ2-5; the D gene is possibly TRBD2 (5 bases). CDR1 is SGHTA and CDR2 is FQGNSA in the germline V gene. There are 14 residues in the CDR3. The germline V and J ends were trimmed by 6 bases and 2 bases, with 13 bases remaining between them. The CDR3 nucleotides read TGTGCCAGCAGTACATATCTAGCACAAGAGACCCAGTACTTC. It is translated as CASSTYLAQETQYF.

The gene calls are TRBV20-1 and TRBJ2-3; 8 bases agree with TRBD2. V dropped 6 bases and J dropped 5; count of bases not matched to a gene: 7. Germline values: CDR1 DFQATT, CDR2 SNEGSKA (reference sequence). The CDR3 contains 13 residues. The CDR3 sequence: CSAKGLEIDTQYF. In nucleotides, the CDR3 is TGCAGTGCCAAGGGACTAGAAATAGATACGCAGTATTTT.

This chain joins TRBV6-5 and TRBJ2-3, with a weak D call TRBD1 (6 bases). The germline gives CDR1 MNHEY, CDR2 SVGAGI. The V and J ends lost 3 bases and 4 bases respectively, with 11 bases between them. The CDR3 length is 14 residues. CDR3 nucleotides: TGTGCCAGCAGTTATCGGACAGTTTCAGATACGCAGTATTTT. Encoded protein: CASSYRTVSDTQYF.

CDR3 amino acids: CASRGQRLANSPLHF. The CDR3 nucleotides read TGTGCCAGCAGGGGACAGAGGCTAGCGAATTCACCCCTCCACTTT. This chain joins TRBV6-1 and TRBJ1-6, with 7 bases lining up with TRBD1. CDR1 is MNHNS, CDR2 SASEGT, per germline. This CDR3 region has 15 residues. Trimming at V came to 6 bases and at J to 7 bases, leaving 9 bases not matched to a gene.

The chain employs TRBV7-2 and TRBJ2-2, with a weak D call TRBD2 (5 bases). From germline, CDR1 is SGHTA and CDR2 FQGNSA. This CDR3 has 17 residues. Between the trimmed V and J ends, which lost 2 bases and 0 bases, there was a span of 13 bases. CDR3 DNA sequence: TGTGCCAGCAGCTTAAGTGGCGGGCGGTCGAACACCGGGGAGCTGTTTTTT. Its protein product is CASSLSGGRSNTGELFF.

The chain carries TRBV15 and TRBJ2-5; TRBD2 matches at 10 bases. With 1 base clipped from V and 1 base from J, the junction kept 6 bases outside the gene matches. The CDR3 runs 17 residues. Germline values: CDR1 LNHNV, CDR2 YYDKDF (reference sequence). The CDR3 region is CATSRVGSGRAQETQYF. The DNA of the CDR3 is TGTGCCACCAGCAGAGTGGGGAGCGGGAGGGCCCAAGAGACCCAGTACTTC.

The chain is built from TRBV19 and TRBJ1-2, with D unclear. The CDR3 totals 14 residues. V lost 3 bases, J lost 4 bases, and 12 bases lay in between. Germline-derived CDR1 and CDR2 are LNHDA and SQIVND (reference sequence). Written as DNA, the CDR3 is TGTGCCAGTAGTATGGACCCCAGAAGCTATGGCTACACCTTC. Amino acids: CASSMDPRSYGYTF.

The V and J genes are TRBV30 and TRBJ1-6; TRBD1 is a possible D gene (5 bases). The V end lost 6 bases, the J end lost 7 bases, and 19 bases lay between the germline ends. CDR1 and CDR2 (germline): GTSNPN, SVGIG (reference sequence). The CDR3 loop spans 15 amino acids. CDR3 region: CACPGGASQNSPLHF. CDR3 DNA sequence: TGTGCCTGCCCCGGCGGGGCCTCCCAAAATTCACCCCTCCACTTT.

V is TRBV20-1 and J is TRBJ1-5, with D possibly TRBD1 on 5 matching bases. This CDR3 spans 13 amino acids. Germline V gene sequence: CDR1 DFQATT, CDR2 SNEGSKA (reference sequence). The ends were cut back, 2 bases at V and 11 bases at J, with 16 bases in the middle. The CDR3 DNA sequence: TGCAGTGCTAGACCGCAGGGTTTGTCGACCCAGCATTTT. This encodes CSARPQGLSTQHF.

The rearrangement joins TRBV19 to TRBJ2-2; D gene unclear. This CDR3 spans 15 amino acids. The germline V gene has CDR1 LNHDA and CDR2 SQIVND (reference sequence). Between the trimmed V and J ends, which lost 4 bases and 3 bases, there was a span of 12 bases. Written as DNA, the CDR3 is TGTGCCAGTAGTAAGGCGGTGGGATACACCGGGGAGCTGTTTTTT. Protein: CASSKAVGYTGELFF.

This clonotype occurred a few times. The rearrangement links TRBV7-9 to TRBJ1-5; D is unclear. The CDR3 is made up of 13 amino acids. Trimming shortened V by 5 bases and J by 2 bases, and 7 bases separated the two germline ends. Germline assignment: CDR1 SEHNR and CDR2 FQNEAQ (reference sequence). The CDR3 coding sequence is TGTGCCAGCAGCACCGACGGCAATCAGCCCCAGCATTTT. Amino acid sequence: CASSTDGNQPQHF. The full variable domain, with the rest looked up from reference TRBV7-9 and TRBJ1-5, is DTGVSQNPRHKITKRGQNVTFRCDPISEHNRLYWYRQTLGQGPEFLTYFQNEAQLEKSRLLSDRFSAERPKGSFSTLEIQRTEQGDSAMYLCASSTDGNQPQHFGDGTRLSIL.

The chain links TRBV10-3 to TRBJ1-2; D is possibly TRBD1 (5 bases). V was cut by 0 bases and J by 6 bases, with 8 bases left in between. The CDR3 contains 13 residues. Germline V gives CDR1 ENHRY, CDR2 SYGVKD. The DNA of the CDR3 is TGTGCCATCAGTGAGTCCGGCAGGGATGGCTACACCTTC. This translates into CAISESGRDGYTF.

This chain joins TRBV6-2 or TRBV6-3 and TRBJ2-2, with D hard to call. V was clipped by 3 bases and J by 1 base, with 6 bases between them. Per germline, CDR1 MNHEY and CDR2 SVGEGT. This CDR3 has 14 amino acids. The CDR3 loop reads CASSYWGNTGELFF. As DNA, the CDR3 is TGTGCCAGCAGTTATTGGGGGAACACCGGGGAGCTGTTTTTT.

There are a few counts of this clonotype. The rearrangement uses TRBV6-2 or TRBV6-3 and TRBJ2-5, with 7 positions matching TRBD1. This CDR3 spans 15 amino acids. Trimming cost V 5 bases and J 1 base; bases outside gene matches: 7. Germline V gives CDR1 MNHEY, CDR2 SVGEGT. The CDR3 is CASSPRGIIQETQYF. CDR3 DNA: TGTGCCAGCAGTCCCAGGGGGATAATCCAAGAGACCCAGTACTTC.

The chain employs TRBV6-2 or TRBV6-3 and TRBJ1-2; the D is unclear. The V and J ends lost 6 bases and 5 bases respectively, with 22 bases between them. There are 16 residues in the CDR3. Germline V gives CDR1 MNHEY, CDR2 SVGEGT. The chain's CDR3 is CASRRYADSGGYGYTF. The CDR3 DNA is TGTGCCAGCAGACGATACGCGGACTCGGGAGGTTATGGCTACACCTTC.